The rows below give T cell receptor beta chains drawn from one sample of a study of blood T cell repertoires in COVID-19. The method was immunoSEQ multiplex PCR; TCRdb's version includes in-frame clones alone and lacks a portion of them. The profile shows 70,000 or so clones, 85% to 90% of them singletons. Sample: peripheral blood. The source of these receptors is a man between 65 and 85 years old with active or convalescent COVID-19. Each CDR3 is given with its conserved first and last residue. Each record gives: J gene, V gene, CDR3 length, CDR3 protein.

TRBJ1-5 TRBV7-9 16 CASSLGGGGGNQPQHF
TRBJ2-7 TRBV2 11 CASTSWTLLRF
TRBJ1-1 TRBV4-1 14 CASSQGDRGLRAFF
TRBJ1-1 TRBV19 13 CASSTIWGQQAFF
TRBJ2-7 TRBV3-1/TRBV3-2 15 CASSRLAGGTYEQYF
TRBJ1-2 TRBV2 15 CASSPRTGGDYGYTF
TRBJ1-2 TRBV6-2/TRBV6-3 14 CASSYTGQEKGYTF
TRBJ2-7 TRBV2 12 CASSENTRKESF
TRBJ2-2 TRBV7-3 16 CASSSQGLLNTGELFF
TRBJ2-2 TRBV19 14 CASSIYRGVGELFF
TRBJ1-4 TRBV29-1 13 CSVEGGGSEKLFF
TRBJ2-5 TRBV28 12 CASSLQWETQYF
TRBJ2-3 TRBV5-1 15 CASSFSGTSTDTQYF
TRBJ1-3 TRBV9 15 CASSAPQGFGNTIYF
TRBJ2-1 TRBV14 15 CASSRSGRPWDEQFF
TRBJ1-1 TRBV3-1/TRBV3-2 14 CASSPPRQNTEAFF
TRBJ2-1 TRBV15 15 CATSRGAGGSNEQFF
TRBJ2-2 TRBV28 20 CASSSWTSGSLVVASGELFF
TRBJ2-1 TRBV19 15 CASSIASGIHNEQFF
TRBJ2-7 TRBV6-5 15 CASTVQWQGVHEQYF
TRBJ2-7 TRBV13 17 CASSLKVRESLGYEQYF
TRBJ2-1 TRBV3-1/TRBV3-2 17 CASSQDPGSPIDNEQFF
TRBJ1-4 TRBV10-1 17 CASSDRGERTTNEKLFF
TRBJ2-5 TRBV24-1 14 CATSDRTRIWAQYF
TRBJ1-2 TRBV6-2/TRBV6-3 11 CASSSGTGGYF
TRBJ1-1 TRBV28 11 CATGTEYEAFF
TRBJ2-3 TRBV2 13 CASSRQGTDTQYF
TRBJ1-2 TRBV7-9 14 CASSLAGTGGIYTF
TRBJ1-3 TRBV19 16 CASSISRDSSGNTIYF
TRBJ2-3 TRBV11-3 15 CASSLVGQGADTQYF
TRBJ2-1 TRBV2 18 CASSLQGALTSGLNEQFF
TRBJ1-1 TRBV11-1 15 CASSLGQGWYAEAFF
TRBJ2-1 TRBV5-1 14 CASSLGGIYNEQFF
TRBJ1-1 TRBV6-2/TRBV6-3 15 CASSYSGIPNTEAFF
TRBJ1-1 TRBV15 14 CATSRANRDAEAFF
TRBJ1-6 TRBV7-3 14 CASSLGHSNSPLHF
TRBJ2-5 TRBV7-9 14 CASSLLAGQETQYF
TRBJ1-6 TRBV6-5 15 CASSYSGQGRSPLHF
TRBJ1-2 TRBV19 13 CASSLRQGHGYTF
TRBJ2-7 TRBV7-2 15 CASSFRDRGWYEQYF